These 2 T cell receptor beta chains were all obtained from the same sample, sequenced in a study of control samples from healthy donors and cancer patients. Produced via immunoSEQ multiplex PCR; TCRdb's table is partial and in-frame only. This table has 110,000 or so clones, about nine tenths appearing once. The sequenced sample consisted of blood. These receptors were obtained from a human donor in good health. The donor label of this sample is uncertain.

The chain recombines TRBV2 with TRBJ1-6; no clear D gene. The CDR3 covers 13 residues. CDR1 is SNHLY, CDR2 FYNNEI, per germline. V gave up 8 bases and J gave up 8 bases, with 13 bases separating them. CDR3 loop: CASGSHLDSPLHF. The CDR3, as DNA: TGTGCCAGCGGGTCCCACTTGGATTCACCCCTCCACTTT.

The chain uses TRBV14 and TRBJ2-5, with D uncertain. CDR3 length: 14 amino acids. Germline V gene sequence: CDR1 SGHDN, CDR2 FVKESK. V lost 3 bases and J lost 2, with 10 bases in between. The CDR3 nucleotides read TGTGCCAGCAGCCAGCGGCTTCGGCAAGAGACCCAGTACTTC. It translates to CASSQRLRQETQYF. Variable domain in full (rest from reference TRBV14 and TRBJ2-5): EAGVTQFPSHSVIEKGQTVTLRCDPISGHDNLYWYRRVMGKEIKFLLHFVKESKQDESGMPNNRFLAERTGGTYSTLKVQPAELEDSGVYFCASSQRLRQETQYFGPGTRLLVL.